A selection of T cell receptor beta chains follows, all from one sample in a study of control samples from healthy donors and cancer patients. Repertoires were generated with immunoSEQ multiplex PCR, while TCRdb's copy carries only in-frame clones and drops some. The sample has about 120,000 clones, more than 85% seen once; the top ten hold 7.8%. Source material: blood. The receptors were gathered from a woman between 18 and 29 years old in good health. Each CDR3 is given with its conserved first and last residue. The D gene is left open where the match is weak. Size values are once, few and many counts, or a class for expanded clones, and some rows have none.

>-|TRBV12-5|-|TRBJ2-5
TGTGCTAGTGGTTTGGCCGGGGAGACCCAGTACTTC
CASGLAGETQYF
>-|TRBV18|once|TRBJ2-2
TGTGCCAGCTCACGGGACTTGAACACCGGGGAGCTGTTTTTT
CASSRDLNTGELFF
>-|TRBV27|-|TRBJ1-6
TGTGCCAGCAGTTTGACTCAGGGGTTTGGTAATTCACCCCTCCACTTT
CASSLTQGFGNSPLHF
>TRBD2|TRBV30|-|TRBJ2-5
TGTGCCTGGAGAGAGTGGGGGGGAGCGGCGGAGACCCAGTACTTC
CAWREWGGAAETQYF
>-|TRBV7-2|-|TRBJ2-5
TGTGCCAGCAGCCCTTCCGGGGCCAAGGGGACCCAGTACTTC
CASSPSGAKGTQYF
>-|TRBV27|-|TRBJ2-7
TGTGCCAGCAGCCTCTCCGGGACACCAACCTACGAGCAGTACTTC
CASSLSGTPTYEQYF
>TRBD2|TRBV5-6|-|TRBJ2-5
TGTGCCAGCAGCTTGGGGGGACTAGCGAGCCAAGAGACCCAGTACTTC
CASSLGGLASQETQYF
>-|TRBV29-1|-|TRBJ2-5
TGCAGCGTTGAACTAACTTACCGGGAGACCCAGTACTTC
CSVELTYRETQYF
>TRBD2|TRBV7-7|-|TRBJ2-1
TGTGCCAGCAGCTTATCCTTCGCTCGGCGGGGGGGCCTCTCCTACAATGAGCAGTTCTTC
CASSLSFARRGGLSYNEQFF
>-|TRBV9|-|TRBJ2-1
TGTGCCAGCAGCGTAGATCATGTCAATGAGCAGTTCTTC
CASSVDHVNEQFF
>-|TRBV5-4|-|TRBJ2-6
TGTGCCAGCAGCTTTTCAGGGGACTGGGCCAACGTCCTGACTTTC
CASSFSGDWANVLTF
>-|TRBV7-8|few|TRBJ1-1
TGTGCCAGCAGCTTAGTCGGTAGTAACACTGAAGCTTTCTTT
CASSLVGSNTEAFF
>-|TRBV10-3|once|TRBJ1-5
TGTGCCATCAGTTTGCCCTGGCAGGGTAAAAATCAGCCCCAGCATTTT
CAISLPWQGKNQPQHF
>-|TRBV6-2/TRBV6-3|-|TRBJ2-2
TGTGCCAGCAGTTATTGGCCATGGGGAGGCACCGGGGAGCTGTTTTTT
CASSYWPWGGTGELFF
>-|TRBV13|-|TRBJ2-3
TGTGCCAGCAGCCGGGACAAGGAGTCAGATACGCAGTATTTT
CASSRDKESDTQYF
>TRBD2|TRBV5-4|-|TRBJ2-7
TGTGCCAGCAGCTTTGGGCGGGGGGACGAGCAGTACTTC
CASSFGRGDEQYF
>-|TRBV7-2|-|TRBJ1-5
TGTGCCAGCAGCTTAGTTGGGATGAGCAATCAGCCCCAGCATTTT
CASSLVGMSNQPQHF
>-|TRBV4-3|-|TRBJ1-2
TGCGCCAGCAGCCAAGACGTAAGAGATGGCTACACCTTC
CASSQDVRDGYTF
>TRBD1|TRBV4-3|-|TRBJ1-1
TGCGCCAGCAGCGCGGGACAGGGGAATGAAGCTTTCTTT
CASSAGQGNEAFF
>-|TRBV27|-|TRBJ2-5
TGTGCCAGCAGCTCCGACAGGCGACAGGAGACCCAGTACTTC
CASSSDRRQETQYF
>-|TRBV28|-|TRBJ2-7
TGTGCCAGCAGTTTTTCCCTTATGGGTAGCGGCTCGCCAGGGCCTTACGAGCAGTACTTC
CASSFSLMGSGSPGPYEQYF
>-|TRBV28|-|TRBJ2-1
TGTGCCAGCAGTTTATCGGGGGCGGGGAATGAGCAGTTCTTC
CASSLSGAGNEQFF
>-|TRBV27|-|TRBJ2-3
TGTGCCAGCAGTTCCCGTCCAGACGGCACAGATACGCAGTATTTT
CASSSRPDGTDTQYF
>-|TRBV7-2|-|TRBJ2-7
TGTGCCAGCAGCTTAGGTATTACCTACGAGCAGTACTTC
CASSLGITYEQYF
>-|TRBV24-1|-|TRBJ2-2
TGTGCCACCAGTGGACAGTTCAACACCGGGGAGCTGTTTTTT
CATSGQFNTGELFF
>-|TRBV24-1|-|TRBJ2-2
TGTGCCACGGAAGCTACAGGGACCGGGGAGCTGTTTTTT
CATEATGTGELFF
>-|TRBV3-1/TRBV3-2|-|TRBJ2-5
TGTGCCAGCAGCCAAGAACGATCCAGGCTTAAAACCCAGTACTTC
CASSQERSRLKTQYF
>-|TRBV20-1|-|TRBJ1-4
TGCAGTGCTAGTGACAGCGGTTCAACTAATGAAAAACTGTTTTTT
CSASDSGSTNEKLFF
>-|TRBV15|-|TRBJ2-5
TGTGCCACCAGCAGAGTAGGGGAGACCCAGTACTTC
CATSRVGETQYF
>TRBD2|TRBV24-1|-|TRBJ2-7
TGTGCCACCAGTGCAGGACTAGTTCCTTACGAGCAGTACTTC
CATSAGLVPYEQYF
>-|TRBV6-2/TRBV6-3|-|TRBJ1-1
TGTGCCAGCAGTTACTACCCGGGGGCACTTACTGAAGCTTTCTTT
CASSYYPGALTEAFF
>-|TRBV24-1|few|TRBJ2-2
TGTGCCACCAGTGTGGGTGCGAACACCGGGGAGCTGTTTTTT
CATSVGANTGELFF
>-|TRBV5-1|-|TRBJ2-5
TGCGCCAGCAGGGAGCTTGTGGCAGGGGAGACCCAGTACTTC
CASRELVAGETQYF
>-|TRBV11-2|-|TRBJ2-7
TGTGCCAGCAGCTTCGGGGCAGGCGATCCGGGAACCTACGAGCAGTACTTC
CASSFGAGDPGTYEQYF
>-|TRBV4-2|once|TRBJ2-6
TGTGCCAGCAGCCAAGCAGATTCTGGGGCCAACGTCCTGACTTTC
CASSQADSGANVLTF
>TRBD2|TRBV20-1|-|TRBJ2-1
TGCAGTGCTAGTGGACCCTCGGGCGGGAGGAGATACAATGAGCAGTTCTTC
CSASGPSGGRRYNEQFF
>-|TRBV6-2/TRBV6-3|-|TRBJ2-7
TGTGCCAGCAGTTACGGCCCAGGGCGGTACGAGCAGTACTTC
CASSYGPGRYEQYF
>-|TRBV27|-|TRBJ2-7
TGTGCCAGCAGTACCCGGACATACCACGAGCAGTACTTC
CASSTRTYHEQYF
>-|TRBV11-2|-|TRBJ2-1
TGTGCCAGCAGCTTAGAAACTAGCCGGAATGAGCAGTTCTTC
CASSLETSRNEQFF
>TRBD1|TRBV5-5|-|TRBJ2-7
TGTGCCAGCAGCTTAGCCCCGACAGGGACGTACGAGCAGTACTTC
CASSLAPTGTYEQYF
>-|TRBV5-1|-|TRBJ2-7
TGCGCCAGCAATTCTCGTGGAGGGTCCTACGAGCAGTACTTC
CASNSRGGSYEQYF
>-|TRBV28|-|TRBJ2-3
TGTGCCAGCAGTCTAGAGGGTACGAGGGAATGGACAGATACGCAGTATTTT
CASSLEGTREWTDTQYF
>-|TRBV21-1|-|TRBJ2-3
TGTGCCAGCAGCACCCGCAGGGAGGGCCTCGGGGATACGCAGTATTTT
CASSTRREGLGDTQYF
>-|TRBV15|-|TRBJ1-1
TGTGCCACCAGCGCAGGGAGTGAAGCTTTCTTT
CATSAGSEAFF
>-|TRBV12-3/TRBV12-4|-|TRBJ1-5
TGTGCCAGCAGTTTAAATAGCAATCAGCCCCAGCATTTT
CASSLNSNQPQHF
>-|TRBV7-9|-|TRBJ1-1
TGTGCCAGCAGCCCGCAGGGGCGGATGGGCACTGAAGCTTTCTTT
CASSPQGRMGTEAFF
>-|TRBV4-1|once|TRBJ1-5
TGCGCCAGCGAGGGCGCTCTTGATCAGCCCCAGCATTTT
CASEGALDQPQHF
>-|TRBV30|-|TRBJ2-7
TGTGCCTGGAGTCCCGGGACGGGCTACGAGCAGTACTTC
CAWSPGTGYEQYF
>TRBD2|TRBV7-8|-|TRBJ2-1
TGTGCCAGCAGCTCCGGGACTAGCGGGACCGAGCAGTTCTTC
CASSSGTSGTEQFF
>-|TRBV25-1|-|TRBJ2-3
TGTGCCAGCACCCCGACAGGGCAGGAGGGAGATACGCAGTATTTT
CASTPTGQEGDTQYF
>-|TRBV7-6|-|TRBJ2-1
TGTGCCAGCAGCCTATACCTCGTATCCTACAATGAGCAGTTCTTC
CASSLYLVSYNEQFF
>-|TRBV5-4|-|TRBJ1-6
TGTGCCAGCAGCTTGGGGCCGGGACCTAATTCACCCCTCCACTTT
CASSLGPGPNSPLHF